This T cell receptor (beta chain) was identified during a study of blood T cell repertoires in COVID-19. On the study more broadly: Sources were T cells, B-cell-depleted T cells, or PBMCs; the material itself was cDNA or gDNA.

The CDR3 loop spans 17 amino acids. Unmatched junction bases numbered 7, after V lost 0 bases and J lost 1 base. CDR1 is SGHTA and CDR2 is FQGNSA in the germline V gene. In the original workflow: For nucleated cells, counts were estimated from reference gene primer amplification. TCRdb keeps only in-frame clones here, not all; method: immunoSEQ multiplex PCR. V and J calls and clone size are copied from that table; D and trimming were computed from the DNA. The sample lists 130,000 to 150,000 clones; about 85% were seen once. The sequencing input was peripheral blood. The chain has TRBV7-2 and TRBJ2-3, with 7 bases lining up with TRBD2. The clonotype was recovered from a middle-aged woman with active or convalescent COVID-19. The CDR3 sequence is CASSLALGGRGTDTQYF. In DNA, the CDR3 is TGTGCCAGCAGCTTAGCGCTTGGCGGGAGAGGCACAGATACGCAGTATTTT.